Each of the 30 T cell receptor beta chains below was sequenced from the same sample in a study of T cell responses to AZD1222 COVID-19 vaccine. Here immunoSEQ multiplex PCR was the method, and the copy in TCRdb shows in-frame clones only, minus some. The data hold tens of thousands of clones, with approximately 88% observed a single time. The starting material was peripheral blood, obtained 28 days after the second AZD1222 dose. These receptor sequences come from an adult who received the AZD1222 COVID-19 vaccine.

The chain links TRBV2 to TRBJ2-1, with TRBD1 matching 7 bases. V was clipped by 6 bases and J by 6 bases; unmatched bases: 8. Germline CDR1 SNHLY, CDR2 FYNNEI. The CDR3 contains 14 residues. CDR3 amino acids: CASRDRVGSNEQFF. The CDR3 DNA follows: TGTGCCAGCAGAGACAGGGTGGGGTCCAATGAGCAGTTCTTC.

The V gene is TRBV7-9, the J gene TRBJ1-1; no firm D call. Germline V lookup: CDR1 SEHNR, CDR2 FQNEAQ (reference sequence). Trimming took off 5 bases at V and 0 bases at J, with 4 bases between the two ends. The CDR3 runs 12 residues. The DNA for the CDR3 is TGTGCCAGCAGCGGGGTGAACACTGAAGCTTTCTTT. The encoded protein is CASSGVNTEAFF.

The CDR3 loop reads CASSPGIGSGNTIYF. DNA of the CDR3: TGTGCCAGCTCACCGGGCATAGGCTCTGGAAACACCATATATTTT. This chain links TRBV18 with TRBJ1-3, with unresolved D. The germline gives CDR1 KGHSH, CDR2 LQKENI. This CDR3 spans 15 amino acids. The ends were cut back, 3 bases at V and 0 bases at J, with 9 bases in the middle.

For the CDR3, the DNA is TGCGCCAGCAGCTTATCTTCCGGCTCCTACGAGCAGTACTTC. Its protein product is CASSLSSGSYEQYF. This chain uses TRBV5-1 with TRBJ2-7, with D hard to call. CDR3 length: 14 residues. V was clipped by 2 bases and J by 0 bases, with 9 bases between them. Looked up from germline, CDR1 is SGHRS and CDR2 is YFSETQ.

This chain links TRBV3-1 (or the pseudogene TRBV3-2) with TRBJ1-3; D remains unclear. The CDR3 contains 15 residues. Germline V gene data show CDR1 as LGHDT and CDR2 as YNNKEL (reference sequence). V lost 1 base, J lost 0 bases, and 7 bases lay in between. The CDR3 sequence is CASSQGRVSGNTIYF. The CDR3 DNA reads TGTGCCAGCAGCCAAGGGAGGGTCTCTGGAAACACCATATATTTT.

V usage is TRBV5-6 and J usage is TRBJ1-1; D not certain. The CDR3 spans 15 residues. Germline V gene sequence: CDR1 SGHDT, CDR2 YYEEEE. Trimming shortened V by 4 bases and J by 5 bases, and 18 bases separated the two germline ends. CDR3 sequence (DNA): TGTGCCAGCAGCCCTCATGGAGGTGAGGTGACTGAAGCTTTCTTT. Amino acid sequence: CASSPHGGEVTEAFF.

This chain uses TRBV9 with TRBJ1-1, with D possibly TRBD1 on 6 matching bases. Trimming left V 0 bases short and J 5 bases short, with 20 bases between. This CDR3 has 17 amino acids. Per the germline V gene, CDR1 is SGDLS and CDR2 is YYNGEE. CDR3 nucleotide sequence: TGTGCCAGCAGCGTAGGGTTGGTAGGAACAGGGAGGACTGAAGCTTTCTTT. Translated, it gives CASSVGLVGTGRTEAFF.

V and J are TRBV7-9 and TRBJ1-2; D might be TRBD1 (5 bases). CDR1 is SEHNR and CDR2 is FQNEAQ in the germline V gene (reference sequence). CDR3 length equals 14 residues. V was clipped by 5 bases and J by 2 bases, with 12 bases between them. CDR3 nucleotides: TGTGCCAGCAGCGGATTTCGGGACAACTATGGCTACACCTTC. Translation gives CASSGFRDNYGYTF.

The V call is TRBV3-1 (or the pseudogene TRBV3-2), the J call TRBJ1-2, with 7 bases matching TRBD1. The CDR3 loop spans 13 amino acids. The germline V gene has CDR1 LGHDT and CDR2 YNNKEL (reference sequence). Trimming at V came to 3 bases and at J to 8 bases, leaving 6 bases not matched to a gene. The CDR3 DNA reads as TGTGCCAGCAGCCAGACCGACAGGGTCGGCTACACCTTC. It is translated as CASSQTDRVGYTF.

This chain uses TRBV5-1 with TRBJ1-2; no firm D call. The CDR3 sequence is 14 residues long. V was trimmed by 2 bases and J by 10 bases, leaving 18 bases between them. Germline assignment: CDR1 SGHRS and CDR2 YFSETQ. The CDR3 region is CASSLDAGSKDYTF. CDR3 sequence (DNA): TGCGCCAGCAGCTTAGACGCGGGGTCCAAGGACTACACCTTC.

This clone was found once. The CDR3 DNA sequence: TGTGCCAGCAGCTTAGTTGGCGGGAACTCTGGAAACACCATATATTTT. It codes for CASSLVGGNSGNTIYF. The chain couples TRBV7-6 to TRBJ1-3; no clear D gene. With 1 base removed from V and 0 bases from J, the gap between germline ends came to 10 bases. This CDR3 contains 16 residues. In germline, CDR1 is SGHVS, CDR2 FNYEAQ.

This sequence joins TRBV6-5 and TRBJ1-3, with a tentative D call TRBD1 (5 bases). Trimming left V 0 bases short and J 2 bases short, with 8 bases between. This CDR3 region has 15 residues. Germline CDR1 and CDR2: MNHEY and SVGAGI. CDR3 protein: CASSYSRGTGNTIYF. The CDR3 DNA sequence: TGTGCCAGCAGTTACTCGAGGGGAACTGGAAACACCATATATTTT.

The chain's CDR3 is CASSQRAGTGELFF. The CDR3 region has the DNA TGCGCCAGCAGCCAAAGGGCGGGGACCGGGGAGCTGTTTTTT. The chain recombines TRBV4-1 with TRBJ2-2; D is possibly TRBD2 (6 bases). CDR3 size: 14 residues. Trimming pared 2 bases from V and 5 bases from J, leaving 9 bases between. Germline V gene data show CDR1 as MGHRA and CDR2 as YSYEKL.

The chain links TRBV7-8 to TRBJ2-2, with D possibly matching TRBD2 (6 bases). Germline CDR1 is SGHVS and CDR2 is FQNEAQ. The CDR3 extends over 14 amino acids. V lost 4 bases and J lost 2, with 8 bases in between. This chain's CDR3 is CASSWGENTGELFF. In DNA form, the CDR3 reads TGTGCCAGCAGCTGGGGGGAAAACACCGGGGAGCTGTTTTTT.

The rearrangement links TRBV10-2 to TRBJ1-4; tentatively, D is TRBD1 (6 bases). This CDR3 is built from 13 residues. Per the germline V gene, CDR1 is WSHSY and CDR2 is SAAADI. Deletions cut 6 bases from V and 5 bases from J, with 10 bases between. CDR3 DNA: TGCGCCAGCAGACTAGGGGGGAATGAAAAACTGTTTTTT. Its protein is CASRLGGNEKLFF.

The J gene is TRBJ1-5, the V gene TRBV19, with 7 positions matching TRBD1. This CDR3 comprises 15 residues. Trimming took 4 bases from V and 0 from J; bases not matched to a gene: 3. Germline values: CDR1 LNHDA, CDR2 SQIVND (reference sequence). The CDR3 here is CASSTDRASNQPQHF. In DNA form, the CDR3 reads TGTGCCAGTAGTACCGACAGGGCTAGCAATCAGCCCCAGCATTTT.

The chain couples TRBV30 to TRBJ1-6; D gene ambiguous. The ends were cut back, 1 base at V and 14 bases at J, with 12 bases in the middle. CDR1 and CDR2 (germline): GTSNPN, SVGIG (reference sequence). This CDR3 is built from 12 residues. CDR3 amino acids: CAWSAAYAALHF. For the CDR3, the DNA is TGTGCCTGGAGTGCCGCGTACGCCGCCCTCCACTTT.

In its sample, this clone was seen once. This chain uses TRBV10-1 with TRBJ2-3, with D maybe TRBD1 (5 bases). Germline CDR1 is WNHNN and CDR2 is SYGVQD (reference sequence). This CDR3 contains 15 residues. Trimming removed 3 bases at V and 1 base at J, with 11 bases between. CDR3 loop: CASSDGAFGTDTQYF. CDR3 nucleotides: TGCGCCAGCAGTGATGGGGCGTTCGGCACAGATACGCAGTATTTT.

This chain links TRBV5-5 with TRBJ2-2; 14 nucleotides match TRBD2. CDR1 is SGHKS, CDR2 YYEKEE, per germline (reference sequence). With V trimmed by 3 bases and J by 5 bases, 6 bases remained unmatched. The CDR3 length is 17 residues. The CDR3 reads CASSWRGLAGDTGELFF. CDR3 coding DNA: TGTGCCAGCAGCTGGAGGGGACTAGCGGGGGATACCGGGGAGCTGTTTTTT.

The rearrangement uses TRBV10-3 and TRBJ1-5; D perhaps matches TRBD1 (6 bases). The CDR3 runs to 16 residues. Trimming cost V 0 bases and J 3 bases, with 12 bases left between them. CDR1 and CDR2 from the germline V gene are ENHRY and SYGVKD. The CDR3 region is CAISESTGWNNQPQHF. CDR3 coding DNA: TGTGCCATCAGTGAGTCCACAGGGTGGAACAATCAGCCCCAGCATTTT.

The gene calls are TRBV28 and TRBJ2-2, with unresolved D. The CDR3 is 13 amino acids. Germline CDR1 and CDR2: MDHEN and SYDVKM. V lost 4 bases, J lost 8 bases, and 11 bases lay in between. This CDR3 reads CASSSHPGGELFF. The CDR3 bases are TGTGCCAGCAGTTCACACCCTGGTGGGGAGCTGTTTTTT.

The rearrangement links TRBV11-2 to TRBJ2-2, with a weak D call TRBD2 (5 bases). V lost 4 bases and J lost 5, with 20 bases in between. Germline V gene data show CDR1 as SGHAT and CDR2 as FQNNGV. The CDR3 totals 17 residues. CDR3 amino acids: CASSYNGASRRTGELFF. For the CDR3, the DNA is TGTGCCAGCAGCTATAACGGTGCGTCTAGGAGGACCGGGGAGCTGTTTTTT.

This rearrangement joins TRBV5-1 to TRBJ2-1, with TRBD1 matching over 9 bases. With V trimmed by 4 bases and J by 2 bases, 4 bases remained unmatched. Germline CDR1 and CDR2: SGHRS and YFSETQ. The CDR3 runs to 15 residues. CDR3 amino acids: CASSPGQGTYNEQFF. For the CDR3, the DNA is TGCGCCAGCAGCCCCGGACAGGGGACCTACAATGAGCAGTTCTTC. The full variable domain, its missing parts supplied by reference TRBV5-1 and TRBJ2-1, is KAGVTQTPRYLIKTRGQQVTLSCSPISGHRSVSWYQQTPGQGLQFLFEYFSETQRNKGNFPGRFSGRQFSNSRSEMNVSTLELGDSALYLCASSPGQGTYNEQFFGPGTRLTVL.

The CDR3 region is CASSSQRPPNQPQHF. The CDR3 DNA reads as TGCGCCAGCAGTTCACAGCGGCCCCCCAATCAGCCCCAGCATTTT. V and J are TRBV10-2 and TRBJ1-5; D is unresolved. Looked up from germline, CDR1 is WSHSY and CDR2 is SAAADI. The CDR3 contains 15 residues. Trimming left V 5 bases short and J 3 bases short, with 14 bases between.

The chain employs TRBV30 and TRBJ2-5; D might be TRBD2 (5 bases). CDR3 size: 13 residues. Trimming removed 5 bases at V and 4 bases at J, with 14 bases between. Germline loops: CDR1 GTSNPN, CDR2 SVGIG (reference sequence). The DNA of the CDR3 is TGTGCCTGGGACTTCCTAGCAGGAGAGACCCAGTACTTC. This codes for CAWDFLAGETQYF. The entire variable domain, with the rest obtained from reference TRBV30 and TRBJ2-5, is as follows: SQTIHQWPATLVQPVGSPLSLECTVEGTSNPNLYWYRQAAGRGLQLLFYSVGIGQISSEVPQNLSASRPQDRQFILSSKKLLLSDSGFYLCAWDFLAGETQYFGPGTRLLVL.

The chain uses TRBV27 and TRBJ2-7; perhaps TRBD2 as D (5 bases). The V end was cut by 6 bases, the J end by 2 bases, with 17 bases between. The germline V gene encodes CDR1 MNHEY and CDR2 SMNVEV (reference sequence). CDR3 size: 15 residues. In DNA form, the CDR3 reads TGTGCCAGCAGCCGATCGGCCGCGGGTCCCTACGAGCAGTACTTC. This sequence encodes CASSRSAAGPYEQYF.

The chain employs TRBV9 and TRBJ2-3; 8 bases align to TRBD2. V gave up 0 bases and J gave up 6 bases; unmatched junction bases: 6. The germline gives CDR1 SGDLS, CDR2 YYNGEE. CDR3 length: 15 residues. CDR3 region: CASSVAPGGPDTQYF. CDR3 bases: TGTGCCAGCAGCGTAGCCCCGGGGGGGCCGGATACGCAGTATTTT.

The chain links TRBV2 to TRBJ1-6; no clear D gene. The V end lost 5 bases, the J end lost 12 bases, and 20 bases lay between the germline ends. The CDR3 runs 15 residues. Germline values: CDR1 SNHLY, CDR2 FYNNEI. CDR3 in amino acids: CASSLGRSGVGPLHF. In DNA form, the CDR3 reads TGTGCCAGCAGTCTAGGACGGTCCGGGGTGGGACCCCTCCACTTT.

The chain carries TRBV18 and TRBJ1-1; no firm D call. The length of the CDR3 is 15 residues. Germline CDR1 is KGHSH and CDR2 is LQKENI. Trimming left V 6 bases short and J 1 base short, with 15 bases between. The CDR3 bases are TGTGCCAGCTCCCCAACCCTCAACAGGAACACTGAAGCTTTCTTT. The encoded protein is CASSPTLNRNTEAFF.

This chain connects TRBV18 to TRBJ1-6, with D tentatively TRBD1 (5 bases). V gave up 3 bases and J gave up 7 bases, with 13 bases separating them. The CDR3 is made up of 15 amino acids. Germline CDR1 reads KGHSH; CDR2 reads LQKENI. The CDR3 coding sequence is TGTGCCAGCTCACCCGAACAGGTTCTCAATTCACCCCTCCACTTT. It encodes CASSPEQVLNSPLHF.